This TCR beta chain originates from a study of blood T cells in healthy people across ages. Regarding the study as a whole: Higher diversity and more naive CD4+ cells were features of long-lived donors, compared to aged donors.

V shed 0 bases, J shed 0 bases, and the junction held 7 bases outside the gene matches. Germline CDR1 reads LNHDA; CDR2 reads SQIVND (reference sequence). The CDR3 has 18 residues. A J-beta primer mix and a sample-barcoded 5' primer were used in a second PCR of about 7 to 11 cycles. With 12 random nucleotides, a template-switch adaptor tagged each individual cDNA molecule. MiXCR was run by TCRdb on the 5' RACE reads, yielding one entry per CDR3 protein. Among roughly 800,000 distinct CDR3 sequences, 20% to 25% were seen once, and the ten largest hold approximately 3.7%. With respect to this clonotype: Its matching antigen is unknown.

These same records also appear under a second study, on T cells of mothers and their children. According to that study: The overlap seen between related mothers and children slightly exceeded that of unrelated pairs, though not significantly.

The sequence derives from a boy between 10 and 17 years old in good health. The J gene is TRBJ2-4, the V gene TRBV19, with 8 bases aligning to TRBD1. Sequencing used blood. CDR3 nucleotide sequence: TGTGCCAGTAGTATAGATAGGTCCGGACAGGGAGCCAAAAACATTCAGTACTTC. It translates to CASSIDRSGQGAKNIQYF.